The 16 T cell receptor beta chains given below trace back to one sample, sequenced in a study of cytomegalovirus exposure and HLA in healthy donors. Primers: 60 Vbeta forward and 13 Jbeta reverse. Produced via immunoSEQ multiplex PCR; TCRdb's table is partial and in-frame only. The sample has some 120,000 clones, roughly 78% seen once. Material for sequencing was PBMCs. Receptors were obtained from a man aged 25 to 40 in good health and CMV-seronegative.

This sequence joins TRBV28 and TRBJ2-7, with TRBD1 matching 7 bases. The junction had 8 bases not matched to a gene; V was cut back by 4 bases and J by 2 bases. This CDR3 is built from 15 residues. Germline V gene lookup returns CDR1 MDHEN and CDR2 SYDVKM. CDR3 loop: CASSYETGATYEQYF. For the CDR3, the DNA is TGTGCCAGCAGTTACGAAACAGGGGCGACCTACGAGCAGTACTTC.

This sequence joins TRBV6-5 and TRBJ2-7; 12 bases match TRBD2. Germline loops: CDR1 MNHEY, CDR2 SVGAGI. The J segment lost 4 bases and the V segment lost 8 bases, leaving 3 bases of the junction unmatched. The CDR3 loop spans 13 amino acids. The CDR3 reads CASGLAGPYEQYF. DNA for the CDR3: TGTGCCAGCGGACTAGCGGGGCCTTACGAGCAGTACTTC.

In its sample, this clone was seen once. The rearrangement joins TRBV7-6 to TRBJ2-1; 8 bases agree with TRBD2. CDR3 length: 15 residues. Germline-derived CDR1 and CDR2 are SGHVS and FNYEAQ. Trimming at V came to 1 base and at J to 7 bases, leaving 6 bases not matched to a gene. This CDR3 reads CASSLVREGRNEQFF. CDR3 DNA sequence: TGTGCCAGCAGCTTAGTTCGGGAGGGCCGGAATGAGCAGTTCTTC. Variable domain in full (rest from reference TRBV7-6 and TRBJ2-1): GAGVSQSPRYKVTKRGQDVALRCDPISGHVSLYWYRQALGQGPEFLTYFNYEAQQDKSGLPNDRFSAERPEGSISTLTIQRTEQRDSAMYRCASSLVREGRNEQFFGPGTRLTVL.

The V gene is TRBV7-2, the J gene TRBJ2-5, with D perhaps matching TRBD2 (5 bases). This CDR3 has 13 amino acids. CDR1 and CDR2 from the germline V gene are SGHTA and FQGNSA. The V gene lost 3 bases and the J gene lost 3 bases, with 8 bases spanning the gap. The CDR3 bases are TGTGCCAGCAGCTTTATCGGGAAAGAGACCCAGTACTTC. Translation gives CASSFIGKETQYF.

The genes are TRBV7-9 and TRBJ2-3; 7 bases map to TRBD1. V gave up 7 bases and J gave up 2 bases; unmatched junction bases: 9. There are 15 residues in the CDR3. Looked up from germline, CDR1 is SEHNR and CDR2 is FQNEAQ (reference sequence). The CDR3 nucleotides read TGTGCCAGCAAGGGGGCCAGCTTAAACACAGATACGCAGTATTTT. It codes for CASKGASLNTDTQYF.

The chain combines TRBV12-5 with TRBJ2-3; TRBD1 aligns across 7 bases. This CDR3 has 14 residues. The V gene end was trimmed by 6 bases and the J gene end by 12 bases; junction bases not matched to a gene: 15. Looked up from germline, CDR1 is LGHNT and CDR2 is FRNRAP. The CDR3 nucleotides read TGTGCTAGTGGAAACCAGCCGACAGGGTTGTATCAGTATTTT. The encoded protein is CASGNQPTGLYQYF. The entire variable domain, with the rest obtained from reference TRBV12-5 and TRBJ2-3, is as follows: DARVTQTPRHKVTEMGQEVTMRCQPILGHNTVFWYRQTMMQGLELLAYFRNRAPLDDSGMPKDRFSAEMPDATLATLKIQPSEPRDSAVYFCASGNQPTGLYQYFGPGTRLTVL.

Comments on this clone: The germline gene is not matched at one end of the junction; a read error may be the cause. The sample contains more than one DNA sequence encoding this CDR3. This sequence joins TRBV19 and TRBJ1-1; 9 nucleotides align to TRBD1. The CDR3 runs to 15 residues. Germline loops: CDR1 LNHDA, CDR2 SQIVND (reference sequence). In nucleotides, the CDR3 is TGTGCCAGTAGTACGGACAGGGGCTTTGACACCGAAGCTTTCTTT. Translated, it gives CASSTDRGFDTEAFF.

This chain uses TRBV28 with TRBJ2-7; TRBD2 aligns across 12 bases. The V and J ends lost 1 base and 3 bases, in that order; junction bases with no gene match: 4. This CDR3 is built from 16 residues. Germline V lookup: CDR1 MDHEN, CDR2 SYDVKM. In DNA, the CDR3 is TGTGCCAGCAGTTTATTGGCTAGCGGGAGGGTCTACGAGCAGTACTTC. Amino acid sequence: CASSLLASGRVYEQYF.

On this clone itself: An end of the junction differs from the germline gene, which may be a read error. The CDR3 DNA reads as TGCGCCAGCAGCTTGTTGGGAGCAACTAATGAAAAACTGCTTTTT. This codes for CASSLLGATNEKLLF. The rearrangement links TRBV5-1 to TRBJ1-4; no firm D call. Germline values: CDR1 SGHRS, CDR2 YFSETQ. The CDR3 runs 15 residues.

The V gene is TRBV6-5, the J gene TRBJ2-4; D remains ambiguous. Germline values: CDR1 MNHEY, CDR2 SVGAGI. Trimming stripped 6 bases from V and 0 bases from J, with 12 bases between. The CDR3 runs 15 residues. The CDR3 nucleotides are TGTGCCAGCAGCCCAGTTGCAGGAGCCAAAAACATTCAGTACTTC. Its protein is CASSPVAGAKNIQYF.

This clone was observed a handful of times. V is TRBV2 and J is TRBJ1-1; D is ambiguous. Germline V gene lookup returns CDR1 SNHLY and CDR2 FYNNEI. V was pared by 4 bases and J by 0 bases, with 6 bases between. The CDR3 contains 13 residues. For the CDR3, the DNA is TGTGCCAGCAGTGGGCAGTTGAACACTGAAGCTTTCTTT. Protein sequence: CASSGQLNTEAFF. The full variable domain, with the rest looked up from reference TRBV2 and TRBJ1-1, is EPEVTQTPSHQVTQMGQEVILRCVPISNHLYFYWYRQILGQKVEFLVSFYNNEISEKSEIFDDQFSVERPDGSNFTLKIRSTKLEDSAMYFCASSGQLNTEAFFGQGTRLTVV.

The CDR3 protein is CASSYRSSGGEQFF. For the CDR3, the DNA is TGTGCCAGCAGTTACAGGTCTAGCGGGGGTGAGCAGTTCTTC. The V and J genes are TRBV6-5 and TRBJ2-1, with 10 nucleotides matching TRBD2. Trimming took 2 bases from V and 9 from J; bases not matched to a gene: 4. CDR1 is MNHEY, CDR2 SVGAGI, per germline. The CDR3 contains 14 residues.

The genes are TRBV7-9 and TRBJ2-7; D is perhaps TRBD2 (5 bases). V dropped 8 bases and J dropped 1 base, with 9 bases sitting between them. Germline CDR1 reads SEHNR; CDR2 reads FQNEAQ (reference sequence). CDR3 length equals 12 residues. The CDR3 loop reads CASEGSSYEQYF. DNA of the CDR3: TGTGCCAGCGAGGGCAGTTCCTACGAGCAGTACTTC.

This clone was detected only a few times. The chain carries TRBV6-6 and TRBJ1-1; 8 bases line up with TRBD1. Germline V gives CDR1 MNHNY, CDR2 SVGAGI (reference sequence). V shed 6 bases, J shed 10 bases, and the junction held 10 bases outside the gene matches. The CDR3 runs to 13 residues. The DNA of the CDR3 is TGTGCCAGCAGCCCGGGACAGGCACAAGGAGCTTTCTTT. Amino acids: CASSPGQAQGAFF.

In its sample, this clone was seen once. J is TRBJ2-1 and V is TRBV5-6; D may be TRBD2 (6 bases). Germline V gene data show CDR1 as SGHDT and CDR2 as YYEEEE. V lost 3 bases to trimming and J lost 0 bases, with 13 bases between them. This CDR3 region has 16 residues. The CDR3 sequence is CASSWGLPSSYNEQFF. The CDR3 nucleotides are TGTGCCAGCAGCTGGGGACTCCCGAGCTCCTACAATGAGCAGTTCTTC.

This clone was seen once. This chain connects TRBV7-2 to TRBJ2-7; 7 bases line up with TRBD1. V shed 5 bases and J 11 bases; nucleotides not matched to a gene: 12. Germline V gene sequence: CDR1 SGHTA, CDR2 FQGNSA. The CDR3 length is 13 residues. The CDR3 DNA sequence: TGTGCCAGCAGCCCGGGAAGGGGGCCTGGAAAGTACTTC. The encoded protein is CASSPGRGPGKYF.